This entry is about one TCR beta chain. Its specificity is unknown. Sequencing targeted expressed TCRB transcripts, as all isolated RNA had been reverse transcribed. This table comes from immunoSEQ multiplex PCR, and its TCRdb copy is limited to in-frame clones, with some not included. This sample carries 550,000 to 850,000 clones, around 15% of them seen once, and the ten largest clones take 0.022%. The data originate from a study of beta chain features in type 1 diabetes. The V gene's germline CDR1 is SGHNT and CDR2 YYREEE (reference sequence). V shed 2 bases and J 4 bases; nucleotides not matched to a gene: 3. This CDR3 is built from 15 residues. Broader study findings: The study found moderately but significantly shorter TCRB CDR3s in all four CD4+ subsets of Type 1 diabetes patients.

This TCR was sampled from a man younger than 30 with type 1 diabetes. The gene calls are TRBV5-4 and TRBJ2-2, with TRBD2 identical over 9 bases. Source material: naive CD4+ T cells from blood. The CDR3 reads CASSLGSGGTGELFF. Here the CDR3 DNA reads TGTGCCAGCAGCTTAGGTAGCGGGGGCACCGGGGAGCTGTTTTTT.